The clone carrying this TCR beta chain was counted a single time. What it recognizes is unknown. This record belongs to a study of shared clonotypes between healthy human individuals. Background on the study: The donor group consisted of a couple of women and a few men, aged 18 to 49.

With 2 bases removed from V and 7 bases from J, the gap between germline ends came to 27 bases. The CDR3 sequence is 19 residues long. Germline CDR1 and CDR2: MNHEY and SMNVEV (reference sequence). Some clones are missing from TCRdb's copy, which holds only in-frame ones; the method was immunoSEQ multiplex PCR. The table shows a few million clones, with more than 90% occurring only once. Whole-study findings and limits: Memory subsets had estimated richness that was generally smaller than that of naive subsets.

This receptor was taken from a man between 18 and 29 years old in good health. What was sequenced was naive CD4+ T cells sorted from blood. The subset: CD45RA+ positively selected. V is TRBV27 and J is TRBJ2-1; tentatively, D is TRBD1 (6 bases). The CDR3 spells CASSLQILNTGISVNEQFF. CDR3 nucleotides: TGTGCCAGCAGTTTACAGATCCTCAATACAGGGATTTCAGTAAATGAGCAGTTCTTC.